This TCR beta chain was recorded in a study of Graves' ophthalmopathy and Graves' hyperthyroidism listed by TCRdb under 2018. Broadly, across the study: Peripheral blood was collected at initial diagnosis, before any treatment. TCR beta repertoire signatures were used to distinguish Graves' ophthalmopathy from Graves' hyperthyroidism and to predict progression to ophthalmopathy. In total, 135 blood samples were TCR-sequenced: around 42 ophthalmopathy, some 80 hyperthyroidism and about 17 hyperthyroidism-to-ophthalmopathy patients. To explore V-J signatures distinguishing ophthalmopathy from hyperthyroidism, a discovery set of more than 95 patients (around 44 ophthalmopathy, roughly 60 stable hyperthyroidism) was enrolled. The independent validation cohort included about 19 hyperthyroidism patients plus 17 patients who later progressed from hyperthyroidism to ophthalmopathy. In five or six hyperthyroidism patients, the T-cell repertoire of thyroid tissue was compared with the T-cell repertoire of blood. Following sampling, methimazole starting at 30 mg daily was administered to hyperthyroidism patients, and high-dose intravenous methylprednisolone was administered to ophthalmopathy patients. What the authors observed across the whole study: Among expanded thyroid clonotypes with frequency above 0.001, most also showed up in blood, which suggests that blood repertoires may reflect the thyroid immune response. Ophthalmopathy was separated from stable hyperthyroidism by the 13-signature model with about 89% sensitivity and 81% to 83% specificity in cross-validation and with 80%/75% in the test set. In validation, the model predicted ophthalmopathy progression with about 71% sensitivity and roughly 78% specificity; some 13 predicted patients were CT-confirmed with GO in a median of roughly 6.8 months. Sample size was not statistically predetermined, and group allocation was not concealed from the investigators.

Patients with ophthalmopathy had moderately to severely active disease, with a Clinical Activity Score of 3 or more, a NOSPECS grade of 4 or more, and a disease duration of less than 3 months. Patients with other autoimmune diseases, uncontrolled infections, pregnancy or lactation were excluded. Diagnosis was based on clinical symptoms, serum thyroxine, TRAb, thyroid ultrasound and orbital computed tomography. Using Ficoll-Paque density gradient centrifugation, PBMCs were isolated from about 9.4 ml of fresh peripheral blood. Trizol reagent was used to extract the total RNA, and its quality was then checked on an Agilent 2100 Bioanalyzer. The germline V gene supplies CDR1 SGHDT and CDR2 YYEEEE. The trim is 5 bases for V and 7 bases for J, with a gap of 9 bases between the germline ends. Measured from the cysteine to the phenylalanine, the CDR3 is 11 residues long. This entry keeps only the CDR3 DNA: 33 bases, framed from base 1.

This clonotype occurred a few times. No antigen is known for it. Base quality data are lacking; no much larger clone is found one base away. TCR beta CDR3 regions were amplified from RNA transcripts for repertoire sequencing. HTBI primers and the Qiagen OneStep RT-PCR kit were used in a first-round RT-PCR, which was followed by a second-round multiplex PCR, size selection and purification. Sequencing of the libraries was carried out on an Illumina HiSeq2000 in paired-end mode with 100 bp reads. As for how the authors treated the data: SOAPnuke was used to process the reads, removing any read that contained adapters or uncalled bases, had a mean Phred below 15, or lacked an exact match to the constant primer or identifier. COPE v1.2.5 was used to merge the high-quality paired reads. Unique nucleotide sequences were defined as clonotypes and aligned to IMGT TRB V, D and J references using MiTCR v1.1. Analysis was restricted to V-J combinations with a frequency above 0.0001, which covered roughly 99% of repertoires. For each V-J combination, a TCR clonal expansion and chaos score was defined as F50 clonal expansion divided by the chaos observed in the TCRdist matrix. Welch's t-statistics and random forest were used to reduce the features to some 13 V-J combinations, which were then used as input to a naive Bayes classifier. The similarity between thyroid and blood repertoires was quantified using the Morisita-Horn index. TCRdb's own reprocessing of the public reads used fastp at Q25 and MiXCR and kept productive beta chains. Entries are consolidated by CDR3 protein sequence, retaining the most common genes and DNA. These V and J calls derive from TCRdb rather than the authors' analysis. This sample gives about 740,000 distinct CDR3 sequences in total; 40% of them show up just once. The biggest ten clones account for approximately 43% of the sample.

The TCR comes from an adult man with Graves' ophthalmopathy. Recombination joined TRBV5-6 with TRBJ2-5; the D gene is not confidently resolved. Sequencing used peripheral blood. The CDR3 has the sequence CASSRQLTQYF. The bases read TGTGCCAGCAGTCGCCAACTGACCCAGTACTTC. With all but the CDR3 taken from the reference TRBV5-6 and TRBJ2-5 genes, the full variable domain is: DAGVTQSPTHLIKTRGQQVTLRCSPKSGHDTVSWYQQALGQGPQFIFQYYEEEERQRGNFPDRFSGHQFPNYSSELNVNALLLGDSALYLCASSRQLTQYFGPGTRLLVL.